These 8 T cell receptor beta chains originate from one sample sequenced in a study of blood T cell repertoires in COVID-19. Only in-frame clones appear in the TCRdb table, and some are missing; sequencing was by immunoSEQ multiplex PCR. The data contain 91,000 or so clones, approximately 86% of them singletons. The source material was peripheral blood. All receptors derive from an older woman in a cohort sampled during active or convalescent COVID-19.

In nucleotides, the CDR3 is TGTGCCAGCAGCCAAGATCTGGGGGCCCCCTACGAGCAGTACTTC. Translated: CASSQDLGAPYEQYF. The V gene is TRBV3-1 (or the pseudogene TRBV3-2), the J gene TRBJ2-7; D possibly corresponds to TRBD1 (6 bases). Germline V gene data show CDR1 as LGHDT and CDR2 as YNNKEL (reference sequence). V gave up 0 bases and J gave up 2 bases, with 11 bases separating them. The CDR3 has 15 residues.

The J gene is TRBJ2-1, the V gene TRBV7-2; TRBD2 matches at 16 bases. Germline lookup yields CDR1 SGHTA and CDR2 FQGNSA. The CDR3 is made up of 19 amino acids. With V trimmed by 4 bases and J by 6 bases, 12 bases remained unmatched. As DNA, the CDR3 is TGTGCCAGCAGCTCCACCGCCGGGACTAGCGGGGGGGCCCTCAATGAGCAGTTCTTC. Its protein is CASSSTAGTSGGALNEQFF.

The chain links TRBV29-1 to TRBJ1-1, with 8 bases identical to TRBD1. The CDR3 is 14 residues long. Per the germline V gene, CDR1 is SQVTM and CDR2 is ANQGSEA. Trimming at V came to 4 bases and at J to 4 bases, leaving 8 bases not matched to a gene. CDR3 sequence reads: CSVGAGGSGTEAFF. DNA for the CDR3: TGCAGCGTTGGCGCAGGGGGCAGTGGCACTGAAGCTTTCTTT.

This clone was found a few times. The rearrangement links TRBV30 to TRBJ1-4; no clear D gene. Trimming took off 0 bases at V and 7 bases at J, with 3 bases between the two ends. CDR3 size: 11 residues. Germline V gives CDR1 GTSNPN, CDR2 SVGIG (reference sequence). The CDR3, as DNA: TGTGCCTGGAGTGTCAGTGAAAAACTGTTTTTT. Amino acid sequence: CAWSVSEKLFF.

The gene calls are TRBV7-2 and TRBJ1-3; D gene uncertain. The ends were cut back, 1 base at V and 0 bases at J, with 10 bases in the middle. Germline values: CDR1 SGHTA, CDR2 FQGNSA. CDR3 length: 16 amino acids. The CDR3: CASSLGSVSSGNTIYF. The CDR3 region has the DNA TGTGCCAGCAGCTTAGGCTCGGTTAGCTCTGGAAACACCATATATTTT.

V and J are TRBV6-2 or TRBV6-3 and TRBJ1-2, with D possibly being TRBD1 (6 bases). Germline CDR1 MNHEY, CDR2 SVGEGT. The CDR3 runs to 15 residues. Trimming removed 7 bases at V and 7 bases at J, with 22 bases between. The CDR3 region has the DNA TGTGCCAGCAATTATCAAGGTTCAGGGGTTAGTGGCTACACCTTC. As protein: CASNYQGSGVSGYTF.

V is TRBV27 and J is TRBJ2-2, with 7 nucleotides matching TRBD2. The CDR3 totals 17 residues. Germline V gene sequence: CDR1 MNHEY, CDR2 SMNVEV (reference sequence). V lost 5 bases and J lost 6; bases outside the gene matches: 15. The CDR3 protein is CASSPQRDYNFAGELFF. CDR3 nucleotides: TGTGCCAGCAGTCCACAGAGGGACTATAATTTCGCCGGGGAGCTGTTTTTT.

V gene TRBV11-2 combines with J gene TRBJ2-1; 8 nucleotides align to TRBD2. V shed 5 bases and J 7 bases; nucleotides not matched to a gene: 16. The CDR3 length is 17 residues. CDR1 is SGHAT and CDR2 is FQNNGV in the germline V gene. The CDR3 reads CASSLRLAGHQRNEQFF. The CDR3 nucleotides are TGTGCCAGCAGCCTCCGGCTAGCGGGCCACCAAAGGAATGAGCAGTTCTTC.